This TCR beta chain was sequenced during a study of cytomegalovirus exposure and HLA in healthy donors. Study summary: Of more than 350 genotyped donors, approximately 84% clustered with self-reported Caucasian donors.

PCR used 60 Vbeta primers and 13 Jbeta primers. Libraries were prepared by immunoSEQ multiplex PCR; TCRdb keeps only in-frame clonotypes and omits some of them. The repertoire consists of about 89,000 clones, with approximately 9% occurring once and the leading ten covering just over 5%. This clone was counted ten times or more. The antigen remains undetermined. Findings and limits, study-wide: Sequencing probably produced one cluster of sequence variants that were highly shared.

The germline V and J ends were trimmed by 4 bases and 2 bases, with 6 bases remaining between them. This CDR3 comprises 12 residues. CDR1 is SGHRS and CDR2 is YFSETQ in the germline V gene. The chain uses TRBV5-1 and TRBJ1-1; D unclear. Sample: PBMCs. The origin of this receptor is a man aged 45-65 years in good health and CMV-seropositive. Here the CDR3 DNA reads TGCGCCAGCAGCGAACAAAACACTGAAGCTTTCTTT. Its translation is CASSEQNTEAFF.